The 24 T cell receptor beta chains in this list originate from one sample, sequenced in a study of blood T cell repertoires in COVID-19. Clones were sequenced by immunoSEQ multiplex PCR, and TCRdb holds only the in-frame ones, with some missing. Of roughly 75,000 clones in the sample, 85% to 90% were seen once. The sequenced sample consisted of peripheral blood. The receptors derive from a man older than 75 in a cohort sampled during active COVID-19.

This chain joins TRBV7-2 and TRBJ1-1; D unresolved. The germline V gene encodes CDR1 SGHTA and CDR2 FQGNSA. Trimming took 0 bases from V and 0 from J, leaving 5 bases between them. The CDR3 runs to 14 residues. CDR3 sequence reads: CASSLAALNTEAFF. Written as DNA, the CDR3 is TGTGCCAGCAGCTTAGCAGCCTTGAACACTGAAGCTTTCTTT.

The J gene is TRBJ2-2, the V gene TRBV4-3; D unresolved. This CDR3 spans 15 amino acids. Looked up from germline, CDR1 is LGHNA and CDR2 is YSLEER. Trimming took off 3 bases at V and 6 bases at J, with 14 bases between the two ends. The CDR3: CASSQGPQASGELFF. The CDR3 bases are TGCGCCAGCAGCCAGGGCCCGCAAGCTTCCGGGGAGCTGTTTTTT.

The V gene is TRBV4-2, the J gene TRBJ1-5, with a tentative D call TRBD1 (5 bases). Trimming removed 0 bases at V and 4 bases at J, with 19 bases between. The CDR3 runs to 18 residues. Germline loops: CDR1 LGHNA, CDR2 YNFKEQ. The CDR3 sequence: CASSQDTGAPSLNQPQHF. CDR3 DNA: TGTGCCAGCAGCCAAGATACTGGGGCGCCCTCCCTTAATCAGCCCCAGCATTTT.

This rearrangement joins TRBV6-2 or TRBV6-3 to TRBJ2-1, with TRBD1 as a possible D gene (6 bases). V lost 2 bases and J lost 10, with 12 bases in between. This CDR3 has 13 amino acids. Germline V gene sequence: CDR1 MNHEY, CDR2 SVGEGT. The CDR3 region has the DNA TGTGCCAGCAGTTACATTTCTGGGACAGAGCAGTTCTTC. Translated, it gives CASSYISGTEQFF.

The chain recombines TRBV19 with TRBJ2-1; TRBD2 matches at 15 bases. V lost 6 bases and J lost 8; bases outside the gene matches: 2. Germline-derived CDR1 and CDR2 are LNHDA and SQIVND (reference sequence). The CDR3 consists of 14 residues. The CDR3, as DNA: TGTGCCAGTAGCCGGACTAGCGGGGGGGATGAGCAGTTCTTC. Translated, it gives CASSRTSGGDEQFF.

The chain recombines TRBV27 with TRBJ1-5, with 11 bases lining up with TRBD1. The junction had 0 bases not matched to a gene; V was cut back by 0 bases and J by 2 bases. Germline-derived CDR1 and CDR2 are MNHEY and SMNVEV (reference sequence). The CDR3 covers 16 residues. The CDR3 here is CASSLSGQGGNQPQHF. The CDR3, as DNA: TGTGCCAGCAGTTTATCGGGACAGGGGGGCAATCAGCCCCAGCATTTT.

CDR3 nucleotides: TGTGCCAGCAGTTTAAGGGGAAACAATCAGCCCCAGCATTTT. This codes for CASSLRGNNQPQHF. The chain carries TRBV28 and TRBJ1-5; tentatively, D is TRBD1 (5 bases). The CDR3 is 14 residues long. Germline values: CDR1 MDHEN, CDR2 SYDVKM. Trimming removed 2 bases from V and 3 bases from J, with 8 bases in between.

This rearrangement joins TRBV5-1 to TRBJ1-2, with TRBD1 as a possible D gene (6 bases). Looked up from germline, CDR1 is SGHRS and CDR2 is YFSETQ. The CDR3 consists of 15 residues. V was pared by 0 bases and J by 1 base, with 10 bases between. CDR3 coding DNA: TGCGCCAGCAGCTTGGGACAGGCCAATAACTATGGCTACACCTTC. Translated, it gives CASSLGQANNYGYTF.

The chain uses TRBV6-6 and TRBJ1-2; TRBD1 matches 10 bases. This CDR3 comprises 14 residues. The V segment lost 2 bases and the J segment 10 bases; nucleotides outside the gene matches: 7. CDR1 and CDR2 (germline): MNHNY, SVGAGI (reference sequence). The CDR3 sequence is CASSYDGTGDPYTF. Written as DNA, the CDR3 is TGTGCCAGCAGTTACGACGGGACAGGGGACCCCTACACCTTC.

The CDR3 nucleotides are TGTGCCAGCAGTGTAACAGGCATAGGGTCACCCCTCCACTTT. It yields the protein CASSVTGIGSPLHF. The chain employs TRBV2 and TRBJ1-6; TRBD1 is a possible D gene (5 bases). Germline V gene lookup returns CDR1 SNHLY and CDR2 FYNNEI. This CDR3 comprises 14 residues. V was clipped by 4 bases and J by 10 bases, with 14 bases between them.

The V gene is TRBV6-5, the J gene TRBJ2-1; D is possibly TRBD1 (6 bases). CDR3 length equals 14 residues. In germline, CDR1 is MNHEY, CDR2 SVGAGI. Deletions cut 5 bases from V and 3 bases from J, with 11 bases between. The CDR3 DNA is TGTGCCAGCAGTCTGCGACAGGTCTACAATGAGCAGTTCTTC. Its translation: CASSLRQVYNEQFF.

This chain uses TRBV9 with TRBJ2-3, with D possibly matching TRBD2 (5 bases). The V gene lost 0 bases and the J gene lost 6 bases, with 14 bases spanning the gap. CDR1 and CDR2 from the germline V gene are SGDLS and YYNGEE. This CDR3 spans 15 amino acids. The CDR3 DNA sequence: TGTGCCAGCAGCGTAGGAGGGTCTCGTATTGATACGCAGTATTTT. Its protein product is CASSVGGSRIDTQYF.

V gene TRBV7-8 combines with J gene TRBJ1-1; 10 positions agree with TRBD1. This CDR3 is built from 16 residues. Germline CDR1 reads SGHVS; CDR2 reads FQNEAQ. V lost 6 bases, J lost 3 bases, and 10 bases stayed unmatched. CDR3 DNA: TGTGCCAGCAGATTAACGGGACAGGGGTACTACACTGAAGCTTTCTTT. This gives the protein CASRLTGQGYYTEAFF. The variable domain in full, completed from reference TRBV7-8 and TRBJ1-1, reads GAGVSQSPRYKVAKRGQDVALRCDPISGHVSLFWYQQALGQGPEFLTYFQNEAQLDKSGLPSDRFFAERPEGSVSTLKIQRTQQEDSAVYLCASRLTGQGYYTEAFFGQGTRLTVV.

The chain links TRBV7-9 to TRBJ1-1; no definite D call. Per germline, CDR1 SEHNR and CDR2 FQNEAQ (reference sequence). CDR3 length: 13 residues. Between the trimmed V and J ends, which lost 5 bases and 0 bases, there was a span of 7 bases. In DNA, the CDR3 is TGTGCCAGCAGCCCGCGGATGAACACTGAAGCTTTCTTT. Amino acid sequence: CASSPRMNTEAFF.

The V call is TRBV5-4, the J call TRBJ2-7; TRBD1 agrees at 9 bases. The CDR3 totals 14 residues. Trimming removed 2 bases from V and 5 bases from J; junction bases left unmatched: 5. Per the germline V gene, CDR1 is SGHNT and CDR2 is YYREEE (reference sequence). Here the CDR3 reads CASSLGTGRNEQYF. CDR3 nucleotides: TGTGCCAGCAGCTTAGGGACAGGGAGAAACGAGCAGTACTTC.

V gene TRBV6-6 combines with J gene TRBJ1-1; TRBD1 agrees at 8 bases. The CDR3 is 12 residues long. J lost 5 bases, V lost 7 bases, and 3 bases had no gene match. CDR1 is MNHNY and CDR2 is SVGAGI in the germline V gene (reference sequence). The CDR3 spells CASTTGGTEAFF. The CDR3 region has the DNA TGTGCCAGCACCACAGGGGGGACTGAAGCTTTCTTT.

The rearrangement links TRBV7-2 to TRBJ2-2; 10 positions match TRBD2. Per the germline V gene, CDR1 is SGHTA and CDR2 is FQGNSA. The CDR3 consists of 16 residues. The junction had 7 bases not matched to a gene; V was cut back by 5 bases and J by 4 bases. CDR3 sequence reads: CASSVLAGIGTGELFF. In nucleotides, the CDR3 is TGTGCCAGCAGCGTACTAGCGGGGATTGGCACCGGGGAGCTGTTTTTT. Drawing the rest from reference TRBV7-2 and TRBJ2-2, the complete variable domain is GAGVSQSPSNKVTEKGKDVELRCDPISGHTALYWYRQSLGQGLEFLIYFQGNSAPDKSGLPSDRFSAERTGGSVSTLTIQRTQQEDSAVYLCASSVLAGIGTGELFFGEGSRLTVL.

A few counts support this clone. The chain recombines TRBV7-3 with TRBJ1-1; no clear D. Trimming shortened V by 6 bases and J by 1 base, and 9 bases separated the two germline ends. In germline, CDR1 is SGHTA, CDR2 FQGTGA. This CDR3 comprises 13 residues. CDR3: CASRQQPNTEAFF. The CDR3 region has the DNA TGTGCCAGCAGACAACAGCCGAACACTGAAGCTTTCTTT. Full variable domain (outside the CDR3, taken from reference TRBV7-3 and TRBJ1-1): GAGVSQTPSNKVTEKGKYVELRCDPISGHTALYWYRQSLGQGPEFLIYFQGTGAADDSGLPNDRFFAVRPEGSVSTLKIQRTERGDSAVYLCASRQQPNTEAFFGQGTRLTVV.

The CDR3 loop reads CASSGVGTGGIQPQHF. CDR3 DNA: TGTGCCAGCAGTGGGGTCGGGACAGGGGGCATTCAGCCCCAGCATTTT. V and J are TRBV6-6 and TRBJ1-5; the match to TRBD1 covers 12 bases. CDR3 length: 16 residues. In germline, CDR1 is MNHNY, CDR2 SVGAGI (reference sequence). The V and J ends lost 5 bases and 6 bases, in that order; junction bases with no gene match: 8.

This clone was found a few times. The J gene is TRBJ1-6, the V gene TRBV7-2; TRBD1 matches at 8 bases. Germline V gene sequence: CDR1 SGHTA, CDR2 FQGNSA. The CDR3 totals 15 residues. J was trimmed by 9 bases and V by 2 bases; bases with no gene match: 6. CDR3 sequence: CASSLRGQGGSPLHF. CDR3 nucleotide sequence: TGTGCCAGCAGCTTACGCGGACAGGGCGGTTCACCCCTCCACTTT.

The chain combines TRBV18 with TRBJ1-3; 7 nucleotides agree with TRBD1. V lost 3 bases and J lost 0; bases outside the gene matches: 8. Germline V gene lookup returns CDR1 KGHSH and CDR2 LQKENI. The CDR3 sequence is 17 residues long. CDR3 sequence reads: CASSPYGQATSGNTIYF. Written as DNA, the CDR3 is TGTGCCAGCTCACCCTATGGACAGGCGACCTCTGGAAACACCATATATTTT. The entire variable domain, with the rest obtained from reference TRBV18 and TRBJ1-3, is as follows: NAGVMQNPRHLVRRRGQEARLRCSPMKGHSHVYWYRQLPEEGLKFMVYLQKENIIDESGMPKERFSAEFPKEGPSILRIQQVVRGDSAAYFCASSPYGQATSGNTIYFGEGSWLTVV.

This clone was seen a single time. V is TRBV14 and J is TRBJ2-3, with 11 positions matching TRBD2. The CDR3 covers 15 residues. Trimming cost V 4 bases and J 5 bases; bases outside gene matches: 5. CDR1 and CDR2 (germline): SGHDN, FVKESK. CDR3 sequence: CASSLRTSGLDTQYF. The CDR3 nucleotides read TGTGCCAGCAGCCTGAGGACTAGCGGGTTAGATACGCAGTATTTT.

This chain connects TRBV12-3 or TRBV12-4 to TRBJ1-1; D possibly corresponds to TRBD1 (5 bases). The V end was cut by 3 bases, the J end by 8 bases, with 13 bases between. This CDR3 has 13 residues. The CDR3 is CASSLNGGTEAFF. The CDR3 DNA sequence: TGTGCCAGCAGTTTGAACGGAGGGACGGAAGCTTTCTTT.

This rearrangement joins TRBV9 to TRBJ2-1; no firm D call. The CDR3 spans 17 residues. Germline loops: CDR1 SGDLS, CDR2 YYNGEE. The V and J ends lost 4 bases and 0 bases respectively, with 17 bases between them. CDR3 sequence: CASSPFPESSSYNEQFF. The CDR3 DNA reads as TGTGCCAGCAGCCCTTTTCCGGAGTCAAGCTCCTACAATGAGCAGTTCTTC.